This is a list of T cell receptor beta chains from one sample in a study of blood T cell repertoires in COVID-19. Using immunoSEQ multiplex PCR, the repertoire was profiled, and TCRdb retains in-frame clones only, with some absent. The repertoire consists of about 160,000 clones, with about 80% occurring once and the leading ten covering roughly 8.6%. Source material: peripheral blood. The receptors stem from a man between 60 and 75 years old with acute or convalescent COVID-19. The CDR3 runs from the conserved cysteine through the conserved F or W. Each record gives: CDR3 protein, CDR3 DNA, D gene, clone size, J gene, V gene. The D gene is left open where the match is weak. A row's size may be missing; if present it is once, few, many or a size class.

CDR3aa: CASSLFRKGAGELFF; CDR3nt: TGTGCCAGCAGTTTATTCAGGAAAGGGGCCGGGGAGCTGTTTTTT; d_gene: .; abundance: .; j_gene: TRBJ2-2; v_gene: TRBV28
CDR3aa: CASSLTLTEAFF; CDR3nt: TGTGCCAGCAGCCTTACTTTGACTGAAGCTTTCTTT; d_gene: .; abundance: once; j_gene: TRBJ1-1; v_gene: TRBV12-3/TRBV12-4
CDR3aa: CASSQDSGGVEKLFF; CDR3nt: TGCGCCAGCAGCCAAGACTCCGGCGGGGTTGAAAAACTGTTTTTT; d_gene: .; abundance: .; j_gene: TRBJ1-4; v_gene: TRBV4-3
CDR3aa: CASSAGGIYEQYF; CDR3nt: TGTGCCAGCAGCGCGGGGGGCATATACGAGCAGTACTTC; d_gene: TRBD2; abundance: .; j_gene: TRBJ2-7; v_gene: TRBV6-5
CDR3aa: CATSGGADLYNEQFF; CDR3nt: TGTGCCACCAGTGGTGGGGCAGACTTGTACAATGAGCAGTTCTTC; d_gene: .; abundance: .; j_gene: TRBJ2-1; v_gene: TRBV24-1
CDR3aa: CASSVRSTDTQYF; CDR3nt: TGTGCCAGCAGCGTCAGAAGCACAGATACGCAGTATTTT; d_gene: .; abundance: .; j_gene: TRBJ2-3; v_gene: TRBV5-6
CDR3aa: CASSLMFGRRGSGNTIYF; CDR3nt: TGTGCCAGCAGCTTAATGTTCGGGCGCAGGGGGTCTGGAAACACCATATATTTT; d_gene: TRBD1; abundance: .; j_gene: TRBJ1-3; v_gene: TRBV11-2
CDR3aa: CASSQRDRANTGELFF; CDR3nt: TGCGCCAGCAGCCAAAGGGACAGGGCGAACACCGGGGAGCTGTTTTTT; d_gene: TRBD1; abundance: .; j_gene: TRBJ2-2; v_gene: TRBV5-1
CDR3aa: CASSTRTVFIDTQYF; CDR3nt: TGTGCCAGCAGTACCCGGACAGTCTTTATAGATACGCAGTATTTT; d_gene: .; abundance: .; j_gene: TRBJ2-3; v_gene: TRBV6-5
CDR3aa: CASSLYAGAGTGELFF; CDR3nt: TGTGCCAGCAGCTTATATGCGGGGGCGGGGACCGGGGAGCTGTTTTTT; d_gene: .; abundance: .; j_gene: TRBJ2-2; v_gene: TRBV7-3
CDR3aa: CSVEIDYGYTF; CDR3nt: TGCAGCGTTGAAATCGACTATGGCTACACCTTC; d_gene: .; abundance: once; j_gene: TRBJ1-2; v_gene: TRBV29-1
CDR3aa: CAWSVTLGELFF; CDR3nt: TGTGCCTGGAGTGTAACTCTCGGGGAGCTGTTTTTT; d_gene: .; abundance: .; j_gene: TRBJ2-2; v_gene: TRBV30
CDR3aa: CASSVDRGQPQHF; CDR3nt: TGCGCCAGCAGCGTAGACAGGGGCCAGCCCCAGCATTTT; d_gene: TRBD1; abundance: .; j_gene: TRBJ1-5; v_gene: TRBV4-1
CDR3aa: CAWGGLAGTTDTQYF; CDR3nt: TGTGCCTGGGGAGGACTAGCGGGGACAACAGATACGCAGTATTTT; d_gene: TRBD2; abundance: .; j_gene: TRBJ2-3; v_gene: TRBV30
CDR3aa: CASSPTHPNTEAFF; CDR3nt: TGTGCCAGCAGCCCGACACATCCGAACACTGAAGCTTTCTTT; d_gene: .; abundance: .; j_gene: TRBJ1-1; v_gene: TRBV5-6
CDR3aa: CASTQTGGSGYTF; CDR3nt: TGTGCCAGTACCCAGACAGGGGGCAGTGGCTACACCTTC; d_gene: TRBD1; abundance: .; j_gene: TRBJ1-2; v_gene: TRBV19
CDR3aa: CATSVGREDEQFF; CDR3nt: TGTGCCACCAGTGTCGGCAGGGAGGATGAGCAGTTCTTC; d_gene: .; abundance: .; j_gene: TRBJ2-1; v_gene: TRBV24-1
CDR3aa: CASSLGRAGISGTGELFF; CDR3nt: TGTGCCAGCAGCTTAGGCCGCGCAGGGATATCGGGCACCGGGGAGCTGTTTTTT; d_gene: .; abundance: .; j_gene: TRBJ2-2; v_gene: TRBV13
CDR3aa: CASSLLQGHLDYGYTF; CDR3nt: TGTGCCAGCAGCTTACTACAGGGGCACCTTGACTATGGCTACACCTTC; d_gene: TRBD1; abundance: .; j_gene: TRBJ1-2; v_gene: TRBV7-3
CDR3aa: CSASRQGAWNTEAFF; CDR3nt: TGCAGTGCTAGTAGACAGGGGGCGTGGAACACTGAAGCTTTCTTT; d_gene: TRBD1; abundance: .; j_gene: TRBJ1-1; v_gene: TRBV20-1
CDR3aa: CASSIGIPGQDTEAFF; CDR3nt: TGTGCCAGTAGTATCGGAATCCCAGGGCAGGACACTGAAGCTTTCTTT; d_gene: .; abundance: .; j_gene: TRBJ1-1; v_gene: TRBV19
CDR3aa: CASSLVGRGYTGELFF; CDR3nt: TGCGCCAGCAGCTTGGTTGGCAGGGGTTACACCGGGGAGCTGTTTTTT; d_gene: .; abundance: .; j_gene: TRBJ2-2; v_gene: TRBV5-1
CDR3aa: CSGDRVGNTEAFF; CDR3nt: TGCAGCGGGGACAGGGTTGGGAACACTGAAGCTTTCTTT; d_gene: TRBD1; abundance: .; j_gene: TRBJ1-1; v_gene: TRBV29-1
CDR3aa: CASSLLAGMSNQPQHF; CDR3nt: TGTGCCAGCAGTTTACTTGCAGGGATGAGCAATCAGCCCCAGCATTTT; d_gene: .; abundance: few; j_gene: TRBJ1-5; v_gene: TRBV28
CDR3aa: CASSFLTGGYGYTF; CDR3nt: TGTGCCAGCAGCTTTCTGACAGGGGGATATGGCTACACCTTC; d_gene: TRBD1; abundance: .; j_gene: TRBJ1-2; v_gene: TRBV7-2
CDR3aa: CASSSGQTGTEAFF; CDR3nt: TGTGCCAGCAGCTCCGGACAGACAGGGACTGAAGCTTTCTTT; d_gene: TRBD1; abundance: .; j_gene: TRBJ1-1; v_gene: TRBV7-3
CDR3aa: CASSLAVYNSPLHF; CDR3nt: TGCGCCAGCAGCTTGGCCGTGTATAATTCACCCCTCCACTTT; d_gene: .; abundance: .; j_gene: TRBJ1-6; v_gene: TRBV5-1
CDR3aa: CASSPPDRLGEKLFF; CDR3nt: TGTGCCAGCTCACCACCAGACAGATTGGGAGAAAAACTGTTTTTT; d_gene: .; abundance: .; j_gene: TRBJ1-4; v_gene: TRBV18
CDR3aa: CASSYGASYNSPLHF; CDR3nt: TGTGCCAGCAGTTACGGGGCCTCCTATAATTCACCCCTCCACTTT; d_gene: .; abundance: few; j_gene: TRBJ1-6; v_gene: TRBV6-2/TRBV6-3
CDR3aa: CASTMVGTGASGNTIYF; CDR3nt: TGTGCCAGTACCATGGTGGGGACAGGGGCATCTGGAAACACCATATATTTT; d_gene: TRBD1; abundance: .; j_gene: TRBJ1-3; v_gene: TRBV19
CDR3aa: CASIPLTGGSTGELFF; CDR3nt: TGTGCCAGTATCCCCCTGACAGGGGGTAGCACCGGGGAGCTGTTTTTT; d_gene: TRBD1; abundance: .; j_gene: TRBJ2-2; v_gene: TRBV19
CDR3aa: CASGLGGGYSNQPQHF; CDR3nt: TGTGCTAGTGGTTTGGGGGGAGGGTATAGCAATCAGCCCCAGCATTTT; d_gene: .; abundance: .; j_gene: TRBJ1-5; v_gene: TRBV12-5
CDR3aa: CASSFSKTSGAGSSYNEQFF; CDR3nt: TGTGCCAGCAGCTTCTCGAAGACTAGCGGGGCGGGTAGCTCCTACAATGAGCAGTTCTTC; d_gene: TRBD2; abundance: .; j_gene: TRBJ2-1; v_gene: TRBV9
CDR3aa: CASSVGGISVTDTQYF; CDR3nt: TGTGCCAGCAGCGTAGGGGGCATATCGGTTACAGATACGCAGTATTTT; d_gene: TRBD1; abundance: .; j_gene: TRBJ2-3; v_gene: TRBV13
CDR3aa: CASSLDKSSGNTIYF; CDR3nt: TGTGCCAGCAGCTTGGACAAGTCCTCTGGAAACACCATATATTTT; d_gene: .; abundance: .; j_gene: TRBJ1-3; v_gene: TRBV7-2
CDR3aa: CSASPGLAGGGTDTQYF; CDR3nt: TGCAGTGCTAGTCCGGGACTAGCGGGGGGGGGCACAGATACGCAGTATTTT; d_gene: TRBD2; abundance: .; j_gene: TRBJ2-3; v_gene: TRBV20-1
CDR3aa: CASAWRRARGNEKLFF; CDR3nt: TGTGCCAGCGCATGGAGGAGGGCACGGGGAAATGAAAAACTGTTTTTT; d_gene: .; abundance: .; j_gene: TRBJ1-4; v_gene: TRBV2
CDR3aa: CASSTSGQGATDTQYF; CDR3nt: TGTGCCAGCAGCACCTCAGGACAGGGGGCAACAGATACGCAGTATTTT; d_gene: TRBD1; abundance: .; j_gene: TRBJ2-3; v_gene: TRBV28
CDR3aa: CASRTGLRPGNTIYF; CDR3nt: TGTGCCAGCCGGACAGGGTTACGACCTGGAAACACCATATATTTT; d_gene: TRBD1; abundance: .; j_gene: TRBJ1-3; v_gene: TRBV6-5
CDR3aa: CASRPGTASNQPQHF; CDR3nt: TGCGCCAGCAGACCTGGGACAGCTAGCAATCAGCCCCAGCATTTT; d_gene: TRBD1; abundance: .; j_gene: TRBJ1-5; v_gene: TRBV5-1
CDR3aa: CASSQGLAAYQETQYF; CDR3nt: TGCGCCAGCAGCCAAGGATTAGCGGCGTACCAAGAGACCCAGTACTTC; d_gene: .; abundance: few; j_gene: TRBJ2-5; v_gene: TRBV4-3